This entry concerns a single TCR beta chain. This specimen comes from a study of Tregs in tolerant kidney transplant recipients. Libraries were prepared by immunoSEQ multiplex PCR; TCRdb keeps only in-frame clonotypes and omits some of them. The sample carries 40,000 to 50,000 clones, about 90% recorded once. The TCR originated in a human donor in good health. Sequencing was performed on Tregs from blood.

The CDR3 reads CASSLRPAIAGVHNEQFF. DNA for the CDR3: TGTGCCAGCAGCTTAAGACCCGCGATAGCGGGGGTCCACAATGAGCAGTTCTTC. V is TRBV7-3 and J is TRBJ2-1; 9 positions match TRBD2. From germline, CDR1 is SGHTA and CDR2 FQGTGA. Trimming took 1 base from V and 5 from J; bases not matched to a gene: 12. The CDR3 spans 18 residues. Full variable domain (outside the CDR3, taken from reference TRBV7-3 and TRBJ2-1): GAGVSQTPSNKVTEKGKYVELRCDPISGHTALYWYRQSLGQGPEFLIYFQGTGAADDSGLPNDRFFAVRPEGSVSTLKIQRTERGDSAVYLCASSLRPAIAGVHNEQFFGPGTRLTVL.